The 18 T cell receptor beta chains below all came from one sample that was sequenced in a study of shared clonotypes between healthy human individuals. The data were produced by immunoSEQ multiplex PCR, yet TCRdb's version contains in-frame clones alone and is incomplete. The sample has fewer than 700,000 clones; roughly 96% are singletons. Naive CD8 populations comprised CD45RO-negative cells positively selected for CCR7, excluding terminally differentiated effector memory CD45RA+ cells. Sequenced material: naive CD8+ T cells sorted from blood. The receptors come from a woman aged 25 to 39 in good health.

V usage is TRBV29-1 and J usage is TRBJ2-5, with 9 bases that match TRBD1. The CDR3 spans 13 residues. The germline CDR1 and CDR2 sequences are SQVTM and ANQGSEA. After removal of 6 bases from V and 5 bases from J, the junction contained 7 bases not matched to a gene. CDR3 region: CSVTGQGPETQYF. The CDR3 DNA is TGCAGCGTGACGGGACAGGGCCCGGAGACCCAGTACTTC.

The V and J genes are TRBV7-2 and TRBJ1-6; D not resolved. Germline assignment: CDR1 SGHTA and CDR2 FQGNSA. The CDR3 contains 12 residues. The V end was cut by 2 bases, the J end by 7 bases, with 3 bases between. Here the CDR3 reads CASSLLNSPLHF. CDR3 DNA sequence: TGTGCCAGCAGCTTACTAAATTCACCCCTCCACTTT. Using reference TRBV7-2 and TRBJ1-6 for the parts outside the CDR3, the full variable domain is GAGVSQSPSNKVTEKGKDVELRCDPISGHTALYWYRQSLGQGLEFLIYFQGNSAPDKSGLPSDRFSAERTGGSVSTLTIQRTQQEDSAVYLCASSLLNSPLHFGNGTRLTVT.

The rearrangement links TRBV28 to TRBJ2-7, with a weak D call TRBD2 (5 bases). This CDR3 comprises 15 residues. Germline V gene data show CDR1 as MDHEN and CDR2 as SYDVKM. V was shortened by 3 bases and J by 6 bases, with 18 bases between the two germline ends. CDR3 coding DNA: TGTGCCAGCAGTTTTGGGCCAGGCCAGGCGGGCGAGCAGTACTTC. Protein sequence: CASSFGPGQAGEQYF. Full variable domain (remainder filled in from reference TRBV28 and TRBJ2-7): DVKVTQSSRYLVKRTGEKVFLECVQDMDHENMFWYRQDPGLGLRLIYFSYDVKMKEKGDIPEGYSVSREKKERFSLILESASTNQTSMYLCASSFGPGQAGEQYFGPGTRLTVT.

The chain combines TRBV2 with TRBJ2-7; D not resolved. Germline lookup yields CDR1 SNHLY and CDR2 FYNNEI. The CDR3 is 11 amino acids. Trimming took 4 bases from V and 2 from J, leaving 3 bases between them. This chain's CDR3 is CASSGAYEQYF. CDR3 in DNA: TGTGCCAGCAGTGGGGCCTACGAGCAGTACTTC.

The chain carries TRBV13 and TRBJ2-6; D possibly matches TRBD1 or TRBD2 (6 bases each). CDR3 length: 18 residues. The germline gives CDR1 PRHDT, CDR2 FYEKMQ (reference sequence). V shed 8 bases and J shed 0 bases, with 20 bases lying between them. CDR3 residues: CASLGGQGLSSGANVLTF. CDR3 in DNA: TGTGCCAGCTTAGGAGGGCAGGGGTTGAGCTCTGGGGCCAACGTCCTGACTTTC.

This clone has only one observation. V usage is TRBV28 and J usage is TRBJ2-7; weak D call: TRBD2 (6 bases). The CDR3 is 14 residues long. The germline V gene has CDR1 MDHEN and CDR2 SYDVKM. Trimming removed 8 bases at V and 1 base at J, with 15 bases between. CDR3 in DNA: TGTGCCAGCTGGGCGGCTAGCGCATCCTACGAGCAGTACTTC. It is translated as CASWAASASYEQYF.

This chain connects TRBV29-1 to TRBJ2-1; TRBD2 matches 13 bases. The germline CDR1 and CDR2 sequences are SQVTM and ANQGSEA. The CDR3 has 15 residues. The V and J ends lost 3 bases and 6 bases, in that order; junction bases with no gene match: 5. As DNA, the CDR3 is TGCAGCGTTGACGGACTAGCGGGAGACTTCAATGAGCAGTTCTTC. Its translation: CSVDGLAGDFNEQFF.

Only one count was recorded for this clone. J is TRBJ2-7 and V is TRBV5-5; possible D gene TRBD1, 5 bases. Trimming left V 4 bases short and J 5 bases short, with 16 bases between. The CDR3 has 14 residues. The germline V gene encodes CDR1 SGHKS and CDR2 YYEKEE (reference sequence). CDR3 sequence (DNA): TGTGCCAGCAGCCTGACAGCCGGCGCCCACGAGCAGTACTTC. Protein: CASSLTAGAHEQYF.

The V gene is TRBV27, the J gene TRBJ2-7; 7 positions agree with TRBD1. Trimming cost V 4 bases and J 4 bases; bases outside gene matches: 7. The CDR3 runs to 14 residues. The germline gives CDR1 MNHEY, CDR2 SMNVEV (reference sequence). The CDR3 DNA sequence: TGTGCCAGCAGTTCATTAACAGGGGATTACGAGCAGTACTTC. It translates to CASSSLTGDYEQYF.

This clone was counted a single time. The chain has TRBV2 and TRBJ2-7; D is perhaps TRBD2 (5 bases). Germline lookup yields CDR1 SNHLY and CDR2 FYNNEI. Trimming removed 8 bases at V and 5 bases at J, with 13 bases between. This CDR3 contains 12 residues. CDR3 loop: CASEEAGHEQYF. DNA of the CDR3: TGTGCCAGCGAGGAGGCGGGTCACGAGCAGTACTTC. Full variable domain (outside the CDR3, taken from reference TRBV2 and TRBJ2-7): EPEVTQTPSHQVTQMGQEVILRCVPISNHLYFYWYRQILGQKVEFLVSFYNNEISEKSEIFDDQFSVERPDGSNFTLKIRSTKLEDSAMYFCASEEAGHEQYFGPGTRLTVT.

DNA for the CDR3: TGTGCCAGTAGTATCTCCTTGGGACAGGGGGCCGAGGAGCAGTACTTC. Protein sequence: CASSISLGQGAEEQYF. The rearrangement uses TRBV19 and TRBJ2-5, with TRBD1 identical over 12 bases. CDR1 and CDR2 from the germline V gene are LNHDA and SQIVND (reference sequence). CDR3 length: 16 amino acids. Trimming at V came to 3 bases and at J to 11 bases, leaving 13 bases not matched to a gene.

The J gene is TRBJ2-2, the V gene TRBV5-1; D is ambiguous. The CDR3 runs to 17 residues. In germline, CDR1 is SGHRS, CDR2 YFSETQ. Between the trimmed V and J ends, which lost 4 bases and 1 base, there was a span of 17 bases. The CDR3 sequence: CASSTRMGGQNTGELFF. As DNA, the CDR3 is TGCGCCAGCAGCACACGGATGGGCGGCCAGAACACCGGGGAGCTGTTTTTT.

The J gene is TRBJ2-1, the V gene TRBV13, with D possibly TRBD2 on 6 matching bases. V was shortened by 3 bases and J by 1 base, with 10 bases between the two germline ends. CDR1 is PRHDT and CDR2 is FYEKMQ in the germline V gene (reference sequence). The CDR3 consists of 15 residues. CDR3 region: CASSLLATSYNEQFF. In nucleotides, the CDR3 is TGTGCCAGCAGCTTGCTAGCGACTTCCTACAATGAGCAGTTCTTC.

The chain links TRBV13 to TRBJ1-1, with 7 bases lining up with TRBD1. With V trimmed by 2 bases and J by 4 bases, 7 bases remained unmatched. The CDR3 consists of 15 residues. Germline CDR1 PRHDT, CDR2 FYEKMQ (reference sequence). CDR3 amino acids: CASSLWGAGGTEAFF. The CDR3 DNA is TGTGCCAGCAGCTTATGGGGCGCAGGGGGCACTGAAGCTTTCTTT.

The chain couples TRBV27 to TRBJ1-6, with D hard to call. This CDR3 comprises 13 residues. The V gene's germline CDR1 is MNHEY and CDR2 SMNVEV (reference sequence). Trimming pared 3 bases from V and 7 bases from J, leaving 7 bases between. The CDR3 spells CASSFSRNSPLHF. The DNA for the CDR3 is TGTGCCAGCAGTTTTTCGAGGAATTCACCCCTCCACTTT.

The rearrangement joins TRBV7-8 to TRBJ2-7, with a possible D match to TRBD1 (6 bases). Germline V gene data show CDR1 as SGHVS and CDR2 as FQNEAQ. The CDR3 spans 12 residues. Trimming removed 5 bases from V and 5 bases from J, with 10 bases in between. CDR3 loop: CASSPHRDEQYF. Here the CDR3 DNA reads TGTGCCAGCAGCCCGCACAGGGACGAGCAGTACTTC.

The chain combines TRBV6-6 with TRBJ2-1; 7 bases fit TRBD2. The CDR3 runs 15 residues. V was clipped by 4 bases and J by 5 bases; unmatched bases: 8. Germline loops: CDR1 MNHNY, CDR2 SVGAGI (reference sequence). The CDR3 nucleotides read TGTGCCAGCAGTTTCCGACTAGCTGCGGACAATGAGCAGTTCTTC. Protein sequence: CASSFRLAADNEQFF.

Turning to this clone: This specimen includes other DNA sequences encoding the same CDR3. The V and J genes are TRBV6-5 and TRBJ2-6, with D uncertain. Germline V gene sequence: CDR1 MNHEY, CDR2 SVGAGI. V lost 6 bases and J 0 bases, leaving 0 bases between the germline ends. CDR3 size: 12 residues. DNA for the CDR3: TGTGCCAGCAGCTCTGGGGCCAACGTCCTGACTTTC. This codes for CASSSGANVLTF.